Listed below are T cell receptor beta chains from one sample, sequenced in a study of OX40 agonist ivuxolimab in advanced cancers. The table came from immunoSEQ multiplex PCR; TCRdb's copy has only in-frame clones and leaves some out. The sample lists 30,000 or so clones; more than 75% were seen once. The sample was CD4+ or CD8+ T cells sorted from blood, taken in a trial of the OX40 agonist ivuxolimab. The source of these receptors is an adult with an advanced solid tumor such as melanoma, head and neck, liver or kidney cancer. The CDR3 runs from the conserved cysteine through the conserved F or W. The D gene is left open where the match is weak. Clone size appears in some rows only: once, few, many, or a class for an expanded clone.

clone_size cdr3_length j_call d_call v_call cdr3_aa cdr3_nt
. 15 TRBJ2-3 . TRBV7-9 CASSLGEDITDTQYF TGTGCCAGCAGCTTGGGAGAGGACATTACAGATACGCAGTATTTT
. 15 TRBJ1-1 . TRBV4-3 CASSPQVAGFTEAFF TGCGCCAGCAGCCCTCAAGTTGCAGGGTTCACTGAAGCTTTCTTT
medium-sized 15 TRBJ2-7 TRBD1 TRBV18 CASSPPGQGGYEQYF TGTGCCAGCTCACCACCCGGACAGGGAGGCTACGAGCAGTACTTC
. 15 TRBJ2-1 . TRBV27 CASSLTGYRTNEQFF TGTGCCAGCAGTCTCACAGGGTATCGTACCAATGAGCAGTTCTTC
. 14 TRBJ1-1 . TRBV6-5 CASSYPGLGNEAFF TGTGCCAGCAGTTACCCCGGTTTAGGGAATGAAGCTTTCTTT
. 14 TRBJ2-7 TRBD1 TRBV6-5 CASSQRQGSYEQYF TGTGCCAGCAGCCAAAGACAGGGGTCCTACGAGCAGTACTTC
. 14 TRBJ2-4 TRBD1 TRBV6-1 CASRNRDRVNIQYF TGTGCCAGCAGGAACCGGGACAGGGTTAACATTCAGTACTTC
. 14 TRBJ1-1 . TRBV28 CASSLLPATAEAFF TGTGCCAGCAGTTTACTACCGGCAACCGCTGAAGCTTTCTTT
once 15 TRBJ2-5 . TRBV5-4 CASSLVAGAEETQYF TGTGCCAGCAGCTTGGTAGCTGGGGCCGAAGAGACCCAGTACTTC
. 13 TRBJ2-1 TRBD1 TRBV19 CATRDRDDNEQFF TGTGCCACCCGGGACAGGGATGACAATGAGCAGTTCTTC
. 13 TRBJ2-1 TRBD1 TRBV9 CASQQGDGSEQFF TGTGCCAGCCAGCAGGGGGATGGGAGTGAGCAGTTCTTC
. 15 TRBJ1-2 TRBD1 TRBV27 CASSSWGQGASGYTF TGTGCCAGCAGTTCATGGGGGCAGGGGGCGTCTGGCTACACCTTC
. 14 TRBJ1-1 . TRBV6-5 CASSYSTANTEAFF TGTGCCAGCAGTTACTCGACAGCTAACACTGAAGCTTTCTTT
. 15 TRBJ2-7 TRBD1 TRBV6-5 CASSYGTGPSYEQYF TGTGCCAGCAGTTACGGGACAGGACCTTCCTACGAGCAGTACTTC
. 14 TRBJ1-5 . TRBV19 CASSDSRGGQPQHF TGTGCCAGTAGTGACTCCAGGGGAGGTCAGCCCCAGCATTTT
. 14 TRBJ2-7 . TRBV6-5 CASSYTVYSYEQYF TGTGCCAGCAGTTACACGGTTTACTCCTACGAGCAGTACTTC
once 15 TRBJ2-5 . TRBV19 CASSIDGGPRETQYF TGTGCCAGTAGTATAGATGGGGGCCCGAGGGAGACCCAGTACTTC
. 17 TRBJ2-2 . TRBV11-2 CASSFYPQRLNTGELFF TGTGCCAGCAGCTTCTATCCACAGCGGTTGAACACCGGGGAGCTGTTTTTT
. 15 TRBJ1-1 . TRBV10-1 CASSEGDSLNTEAFF TGCGCCAGCAGTGAGGGGGACTCTTTAAACACTGAAGCTTTCTTT
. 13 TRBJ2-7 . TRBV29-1 CSVVGIGAYEQYF TGCAGCGTTGTAGGTATCGGAGCTTACGAGCAGTACTTC
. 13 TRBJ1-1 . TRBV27 CASQIGQNTEAFF TGTGCCAGCCAAATTGGACAGAACACTGAAGCTTTCTTT
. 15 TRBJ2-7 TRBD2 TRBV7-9 CASSLQLANTYEQYF TGTGCCAGCAGCTTACAACTAGCGAACACCTACGAGCAGTACTTC
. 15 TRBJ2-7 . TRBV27 CASTLGVGGAYEQYF TGTGCCAGCACCCTTGGGGTGGGGGGAGCTTACGAGCAGTACTTC
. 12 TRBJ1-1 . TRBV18 CASSPSGFEAFF TGTGCCAGCTCACCATCAGGATTTGAAGCTTTCTTT